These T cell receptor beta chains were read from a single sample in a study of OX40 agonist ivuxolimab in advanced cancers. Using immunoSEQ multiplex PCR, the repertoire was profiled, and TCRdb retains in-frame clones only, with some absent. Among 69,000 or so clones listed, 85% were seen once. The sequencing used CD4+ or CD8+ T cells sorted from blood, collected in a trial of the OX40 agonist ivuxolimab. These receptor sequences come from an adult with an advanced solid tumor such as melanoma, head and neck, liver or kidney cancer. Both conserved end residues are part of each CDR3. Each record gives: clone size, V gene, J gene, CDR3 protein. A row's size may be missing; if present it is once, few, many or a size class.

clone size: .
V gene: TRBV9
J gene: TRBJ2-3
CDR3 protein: CASSESRGTSTDTQYF

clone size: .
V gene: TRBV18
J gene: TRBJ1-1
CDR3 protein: CASSPGRTGDTEAFF

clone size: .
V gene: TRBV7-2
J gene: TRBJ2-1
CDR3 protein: CASSFSRPSYNEQFF

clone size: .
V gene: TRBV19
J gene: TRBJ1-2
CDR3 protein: CASMIRGAFYGYTF

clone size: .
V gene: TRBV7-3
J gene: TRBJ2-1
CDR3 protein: CASSVGPAGAYNEQFF

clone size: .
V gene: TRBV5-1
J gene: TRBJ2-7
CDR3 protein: CASSNTPETGRYEQYF

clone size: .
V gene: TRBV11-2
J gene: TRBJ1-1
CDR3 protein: CASNNRGFTEAFF

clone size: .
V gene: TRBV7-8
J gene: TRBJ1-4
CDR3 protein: CASSKLTGIYEKLFF

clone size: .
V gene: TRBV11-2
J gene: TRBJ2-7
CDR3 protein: CASSFWDRASYEQYF

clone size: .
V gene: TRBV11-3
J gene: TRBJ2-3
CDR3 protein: CASSGHGGGHTDTQYF

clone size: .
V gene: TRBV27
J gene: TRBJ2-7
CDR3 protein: CASSSTGGPSYEQYF

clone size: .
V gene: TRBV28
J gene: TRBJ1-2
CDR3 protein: CASYGAGRNYGYTF

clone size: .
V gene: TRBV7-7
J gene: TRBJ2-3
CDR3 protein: CASSLGGGADTQYF

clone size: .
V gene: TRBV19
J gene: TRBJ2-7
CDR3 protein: CASSIDSGQGAYEQYF

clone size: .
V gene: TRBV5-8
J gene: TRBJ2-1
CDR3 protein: CASSLRVTSGRNNEQFF

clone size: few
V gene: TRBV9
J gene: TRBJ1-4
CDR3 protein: CASSRGAFGNEKLFF

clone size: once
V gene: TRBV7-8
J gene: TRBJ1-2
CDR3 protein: CASSQDRNYGYTF

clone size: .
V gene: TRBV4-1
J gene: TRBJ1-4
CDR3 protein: CASSSWTDATNEKLFF

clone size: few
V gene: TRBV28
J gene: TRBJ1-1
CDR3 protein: CASSPPGTGMSTEAFF

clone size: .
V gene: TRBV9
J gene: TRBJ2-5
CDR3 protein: CASSRDAGWETQYF

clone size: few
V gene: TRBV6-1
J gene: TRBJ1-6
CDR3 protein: CASSPRSYNSPLHF

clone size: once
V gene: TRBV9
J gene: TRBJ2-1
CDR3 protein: CASSDPLGREGYNEQFF

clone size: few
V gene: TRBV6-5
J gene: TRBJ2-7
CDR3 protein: CASLSLRGQEYEQYF

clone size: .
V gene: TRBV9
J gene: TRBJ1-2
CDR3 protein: CASSAGSREEGYTF

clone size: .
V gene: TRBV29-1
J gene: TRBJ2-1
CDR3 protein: CSVEQYNEQFF

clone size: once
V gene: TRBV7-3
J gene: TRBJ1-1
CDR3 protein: CASSLAKGGTDTEAFF

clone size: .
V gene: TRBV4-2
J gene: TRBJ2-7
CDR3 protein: CASSIRQGVSYEQYF

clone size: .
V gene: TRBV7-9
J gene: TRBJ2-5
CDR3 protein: CASSIKNPGRKETQYF

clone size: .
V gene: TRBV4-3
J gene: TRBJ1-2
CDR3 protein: CASSHNTDSPYGYTF

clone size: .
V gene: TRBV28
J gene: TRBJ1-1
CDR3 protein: CASSTDTRGLAEAFF

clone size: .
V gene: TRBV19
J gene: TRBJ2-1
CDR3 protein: CASSIGFRYEQFF

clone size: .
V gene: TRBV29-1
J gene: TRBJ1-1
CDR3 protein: CSAGTGGEAFF

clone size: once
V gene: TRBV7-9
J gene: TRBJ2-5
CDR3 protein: CASSPPRTAQETQYF

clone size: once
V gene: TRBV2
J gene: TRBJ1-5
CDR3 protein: CASSEYSNQPQHF

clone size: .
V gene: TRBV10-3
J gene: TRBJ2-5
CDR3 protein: CALSKSGHQETQYF

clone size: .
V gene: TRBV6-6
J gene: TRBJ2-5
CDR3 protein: CASSPLWGLVMETQYF

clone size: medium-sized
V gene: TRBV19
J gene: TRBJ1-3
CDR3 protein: CASSIERGGNTIYF

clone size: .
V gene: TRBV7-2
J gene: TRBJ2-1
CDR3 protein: CASSQLAGGLNEQFF